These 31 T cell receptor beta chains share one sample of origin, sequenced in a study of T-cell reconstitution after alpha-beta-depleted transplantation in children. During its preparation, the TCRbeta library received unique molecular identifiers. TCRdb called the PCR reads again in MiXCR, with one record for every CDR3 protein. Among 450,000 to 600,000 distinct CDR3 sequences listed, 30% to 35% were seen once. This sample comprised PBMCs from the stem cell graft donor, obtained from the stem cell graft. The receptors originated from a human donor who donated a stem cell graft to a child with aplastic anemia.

CDR3 in amino acids: CASQATGNYQPQHF. CDR3 nucleotides: TGTGCCAGCCAGGCGACAGGGAACTATCAGCCCCAGCATTTT. The chain is built from TRBV19 and TRBJ1-5, with TRBD1 matching over 7 bases. Germline loops: CDR1 LNHDA, CDR2 SQIVND (reference sequence). V lost 9 bases and J lost 5; bases outside the gene matches: 10. This CDR3 region has 14 residues.

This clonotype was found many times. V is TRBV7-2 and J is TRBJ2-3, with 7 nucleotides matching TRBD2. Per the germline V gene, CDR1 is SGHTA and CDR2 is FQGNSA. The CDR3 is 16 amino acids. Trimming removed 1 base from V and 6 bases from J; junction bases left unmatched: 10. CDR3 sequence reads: CASSLGGGRPRDTQYF. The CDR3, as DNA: TGTGCCAGCAGCTTAGGGGGGGGACGGCCAAGGGATACGCAGTATTTT. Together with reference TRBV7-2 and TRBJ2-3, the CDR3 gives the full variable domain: GAGVSQSPSNKVTEKGKDVELRCDPISGHTALYWYRQSLGQGLEFLIYFQGNSAPDKSGLPSDRFSAERTGGSVSTLTIQRTQQEDSAVYLCASSLGGGRPRDTQYFGPGTRLTVL.

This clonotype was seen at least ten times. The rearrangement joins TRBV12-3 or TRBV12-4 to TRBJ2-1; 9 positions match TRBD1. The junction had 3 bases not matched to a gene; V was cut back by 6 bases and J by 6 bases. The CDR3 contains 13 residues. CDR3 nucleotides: TGTGCCAGCAGAGACAGGGGGGGCAATGAGCAGTTCTTC. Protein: CASRDRGGNEQFF.

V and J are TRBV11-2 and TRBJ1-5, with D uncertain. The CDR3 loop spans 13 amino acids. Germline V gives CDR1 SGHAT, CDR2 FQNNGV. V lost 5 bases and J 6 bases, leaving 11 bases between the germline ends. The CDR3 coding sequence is TGTGCCAGCAGCACCGGCCCCCTTCAGCCCCAGCATTTT. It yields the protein CASSTGPLQPQHF. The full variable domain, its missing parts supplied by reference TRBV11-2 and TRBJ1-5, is EAGVAQSPRYKIIEKRQSVAFWCNPISGHATLYWYQQILGQGPKLLIQFQNNGVVDDSQLPKDRFSAERLKGVDSTLKIQPAKLEDSAVYLCASSTGPLQPQHFGDGTRLSIL.

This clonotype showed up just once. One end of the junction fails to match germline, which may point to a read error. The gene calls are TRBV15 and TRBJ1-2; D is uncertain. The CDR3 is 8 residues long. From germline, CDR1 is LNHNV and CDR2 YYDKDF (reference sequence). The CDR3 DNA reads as TGTGCCACCAGCGGAGACGAGTTC. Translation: CATSGDEF.

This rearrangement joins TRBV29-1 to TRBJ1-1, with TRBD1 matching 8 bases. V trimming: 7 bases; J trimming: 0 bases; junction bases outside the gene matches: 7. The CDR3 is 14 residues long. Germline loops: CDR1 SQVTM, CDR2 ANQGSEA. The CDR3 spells CSGTGSYLNTEAFF. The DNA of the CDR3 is TGCAGCGGGACAGGGAGCTATCTGAACACTGAAGCTTTCTTT.

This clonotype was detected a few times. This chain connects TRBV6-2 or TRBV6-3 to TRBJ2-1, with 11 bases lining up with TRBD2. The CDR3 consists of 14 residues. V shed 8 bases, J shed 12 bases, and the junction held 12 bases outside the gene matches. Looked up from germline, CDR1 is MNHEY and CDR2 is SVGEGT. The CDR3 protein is CASQPGLAAAGQFF. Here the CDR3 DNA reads TGTGCCAGCCAACCGGGACTAGCGGCCGCCGGGCAGTTCTTC.

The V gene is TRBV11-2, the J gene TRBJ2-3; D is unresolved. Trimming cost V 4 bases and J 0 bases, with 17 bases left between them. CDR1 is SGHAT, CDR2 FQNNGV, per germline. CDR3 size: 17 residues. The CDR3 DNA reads TGTGCCAGCAGCTCCTCTTTGATTATTACTAGCACAGATACGCAGTATTTT. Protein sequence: CASSSSLIITSTDTQYF.

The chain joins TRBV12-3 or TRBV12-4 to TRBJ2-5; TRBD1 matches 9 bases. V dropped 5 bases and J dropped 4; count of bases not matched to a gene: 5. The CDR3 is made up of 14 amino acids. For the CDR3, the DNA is TGTGCCAGCAGTCGCCGGGGACAGGGAGAGACCCAGTACTTC. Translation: CASSRRGQGETQYF.

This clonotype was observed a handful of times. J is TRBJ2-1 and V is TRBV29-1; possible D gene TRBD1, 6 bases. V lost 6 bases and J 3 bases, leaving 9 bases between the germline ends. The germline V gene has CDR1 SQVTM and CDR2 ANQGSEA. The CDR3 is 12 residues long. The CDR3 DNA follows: TGCAGCGTCGGACAGAACTACAATGAGCAGTTCTTC. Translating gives CSVGQNYNEQFF.

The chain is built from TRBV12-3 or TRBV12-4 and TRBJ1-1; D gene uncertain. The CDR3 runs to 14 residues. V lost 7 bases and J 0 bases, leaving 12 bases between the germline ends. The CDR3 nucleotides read TGTGCCAGCACCTATCTCGGGGTGAACACTGAAGCTTTCTTT. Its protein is CASTYLGVNTEAFF.

CDR3 in DNA: TGCAGTGTCAGCTTACAGCGGAACTATGGCTACACCTTC. Amino acid sequence: CSVSLQRNYGYTF. This chain connects TRBV20-1 to TRBJ1-2; D is unclear. Trimming took 7 bases from V and 2 from J, leaving 14 bases between them. Germline V gives CDR1 DFQATT, CDR2 SNEGSKA (reference sequence). The CDR3 contains 13 residues.

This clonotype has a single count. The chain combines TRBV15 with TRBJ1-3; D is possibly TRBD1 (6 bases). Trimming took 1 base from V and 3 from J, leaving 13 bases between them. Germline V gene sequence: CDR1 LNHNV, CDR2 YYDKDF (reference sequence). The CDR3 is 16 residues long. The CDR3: CATSRGSGADGNTIYF. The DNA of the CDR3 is TGTGCCACCAGCAGAGGGTCGGGGGCGGATGGAAACACCATATATTTT. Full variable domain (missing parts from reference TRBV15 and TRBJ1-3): DAMVIQNPRYQVTQFGKPVTLSCSQTLNHNVMYWYQQKSSQAPKLLFHYYDKDFNNEADTPDNFQSRRPNTSFCFLDIRSPGLGDTAMYLCATSRGSGADGNTIYFGEGSWLTVV.

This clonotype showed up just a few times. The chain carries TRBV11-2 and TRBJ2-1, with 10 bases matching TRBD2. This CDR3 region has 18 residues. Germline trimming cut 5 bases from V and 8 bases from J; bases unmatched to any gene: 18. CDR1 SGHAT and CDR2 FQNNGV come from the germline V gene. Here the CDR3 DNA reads TGTGCCAGCAGCCCCCAAGGACTAGCGGAGGCCCCCTATTATGAGCAGTTCTTC. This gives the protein CASSPQGLAEAPYYEQFF. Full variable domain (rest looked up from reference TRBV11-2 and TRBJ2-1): EAGVAQSPRYKIIEKRQSVAFWCNPISGHATLYWYQQILGQGPKLLIQFQNNGVVDDSQLPKDRFSAERLKGVDSTLKIQPAKLEDSAVYLCASSPQGLAEAPYYEQFFGPGTRLTVL.

The CDR3 region is CASSDGRGIGYTF. The CDR3 nucleotides read TGTGCCAGTAGCGATGGAAGGGGGATCGGCTACACCTTC. The chain links TRBV19 to TRBJ1-2, with D possibly being TRBD1 (6 bases). Between the trimmed V and J ends, which lost 6 bases and 8 bases, there was a span of 16 bases. The CDR3 contains 13 residues. The V gene's germline CDR1 is LNHDA and CDR2 SQIVND (reference sequence).

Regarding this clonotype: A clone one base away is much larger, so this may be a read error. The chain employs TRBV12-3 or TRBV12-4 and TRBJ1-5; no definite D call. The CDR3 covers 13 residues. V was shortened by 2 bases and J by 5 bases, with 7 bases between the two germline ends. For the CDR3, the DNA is TGTGCCAGCAGTTTACAGGACGATCAGCCCCAGCATTTT. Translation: CASSLQDDQPQHF.

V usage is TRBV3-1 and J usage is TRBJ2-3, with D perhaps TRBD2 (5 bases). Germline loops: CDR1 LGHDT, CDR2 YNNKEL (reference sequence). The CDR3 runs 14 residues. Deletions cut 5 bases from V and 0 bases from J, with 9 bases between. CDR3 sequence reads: CASSDYTSTDTQYF. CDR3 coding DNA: TGTGCCAGCAGCGACTATACTAGCACAGATACGCAGTATTTT.

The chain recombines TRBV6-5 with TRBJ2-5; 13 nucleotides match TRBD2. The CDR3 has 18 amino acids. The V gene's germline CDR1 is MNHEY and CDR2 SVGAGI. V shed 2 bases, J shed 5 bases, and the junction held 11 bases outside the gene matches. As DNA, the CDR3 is TGTGCCAGCAGTTACGGCACTAGCGGGAGGGCCGGAGGGGAGACCCAGTACTTC. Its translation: CASSYGTSGRAGGETQYF.

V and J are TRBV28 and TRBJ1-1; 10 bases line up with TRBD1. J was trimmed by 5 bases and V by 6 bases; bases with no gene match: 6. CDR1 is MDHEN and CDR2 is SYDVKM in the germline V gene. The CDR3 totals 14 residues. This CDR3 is CASRDRQGATEAFF. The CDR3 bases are TGTGCCAGCAGGGATAGACAGGGGGCTACTGAAGCTTTCTTT.

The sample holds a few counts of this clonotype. The CDR3 region is CAIRADRGETQYF. As DNA, the CDR3 is TGTGCCATCAGGGCGGACAGGGGAGAGACCCAGTACTTC. The genes are TRBV10-3 and TRBJ2-5; the match to TRBD1 covers 9 bases. The J segment lost 4 bases and the V segment lost 6 bases, leaving 3 bases of the junction unmatched. The CDR3 runs to 13 residues. CDR1 and CDR2 (germline): ENHRY, SYGVKD.

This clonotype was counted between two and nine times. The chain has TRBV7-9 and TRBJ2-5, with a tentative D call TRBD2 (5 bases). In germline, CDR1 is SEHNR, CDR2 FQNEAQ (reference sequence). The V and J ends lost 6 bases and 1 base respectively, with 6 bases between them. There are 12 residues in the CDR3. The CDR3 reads CASRDFQETQYF. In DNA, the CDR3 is TGTGCCAGCAGGGACTTCCAAGAGACCCAGTACTTC.

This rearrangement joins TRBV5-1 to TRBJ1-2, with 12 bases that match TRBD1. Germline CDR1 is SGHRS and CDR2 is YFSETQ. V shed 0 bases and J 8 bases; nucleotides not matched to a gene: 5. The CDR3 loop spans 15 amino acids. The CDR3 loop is CASSLVGQGAEGYTF. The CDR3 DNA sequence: TGCGCCAGCAGCTTGGTGGGACAGGGGGCGGAAGGCTACACCTTC. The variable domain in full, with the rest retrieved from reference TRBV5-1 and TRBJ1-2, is KAGVTQTPRYLIKTRGQQVTLSCSPISGHRSVSWYQQTPGQGLQFLFEYFSETQRNKGNFPGRFSGRQFSNSRSEMNVSTLELGDSALYLCASSLVGQGAEGYTFGSGTRLTVV.

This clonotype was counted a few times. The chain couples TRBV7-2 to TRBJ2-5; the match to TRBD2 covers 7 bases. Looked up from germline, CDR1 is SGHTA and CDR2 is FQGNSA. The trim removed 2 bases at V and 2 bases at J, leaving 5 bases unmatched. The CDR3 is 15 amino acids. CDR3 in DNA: TGTGCCAGCAGCTTAACTAGCGCCCAACAAGAGACCCAGTACTTC. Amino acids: CASSLTSAQQETQYF.

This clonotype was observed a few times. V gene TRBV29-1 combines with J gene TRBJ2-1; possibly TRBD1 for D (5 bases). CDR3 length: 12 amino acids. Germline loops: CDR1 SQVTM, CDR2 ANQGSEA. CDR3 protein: CSLDRSYNEQFF. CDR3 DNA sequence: TGCAGTCTTGACAGATCCTACAATGAGCAGTTCTTC.

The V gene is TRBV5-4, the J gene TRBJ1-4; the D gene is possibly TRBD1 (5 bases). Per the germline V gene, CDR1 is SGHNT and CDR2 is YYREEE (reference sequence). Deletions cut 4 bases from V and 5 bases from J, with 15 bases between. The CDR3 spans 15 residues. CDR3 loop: CASSPGGEANEKLFF. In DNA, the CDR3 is TGTGCCAGCAGCCCGGGGGGGGAGGCCAATGAAAAACTGTTTTTT.

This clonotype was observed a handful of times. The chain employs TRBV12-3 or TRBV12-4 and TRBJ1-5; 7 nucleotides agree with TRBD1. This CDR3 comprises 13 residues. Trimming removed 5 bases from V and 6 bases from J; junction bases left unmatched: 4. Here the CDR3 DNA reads TGTGCCAGCAGTCCGACAGGGCTTCAGCCCCAGCATTTT. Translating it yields CASSPTGLQPQHF.

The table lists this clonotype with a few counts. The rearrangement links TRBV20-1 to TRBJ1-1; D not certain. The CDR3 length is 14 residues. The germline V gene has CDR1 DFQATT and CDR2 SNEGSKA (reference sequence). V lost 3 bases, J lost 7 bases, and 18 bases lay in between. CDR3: CSASSPLGIGEAFF. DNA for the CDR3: TGCAGTGCTAGTTCGCCTCTAGGGATTGGTGAAGCTTTCTTT.

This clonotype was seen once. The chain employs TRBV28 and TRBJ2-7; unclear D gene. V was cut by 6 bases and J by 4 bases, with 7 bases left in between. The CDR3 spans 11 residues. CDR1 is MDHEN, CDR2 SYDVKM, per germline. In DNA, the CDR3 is TGTGCCAGCAGCCGTCAGTACGAGCAGTACTTC. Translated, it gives CASSRQYEQYF.

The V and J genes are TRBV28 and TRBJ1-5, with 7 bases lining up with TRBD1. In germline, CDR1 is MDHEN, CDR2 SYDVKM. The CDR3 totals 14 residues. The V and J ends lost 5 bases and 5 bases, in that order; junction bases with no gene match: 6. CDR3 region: CASSIRQGYQPQHF. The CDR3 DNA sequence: TGTGCCAGCAGTATTAGACAGGGCTATCAGCCCCAGCATTTT.

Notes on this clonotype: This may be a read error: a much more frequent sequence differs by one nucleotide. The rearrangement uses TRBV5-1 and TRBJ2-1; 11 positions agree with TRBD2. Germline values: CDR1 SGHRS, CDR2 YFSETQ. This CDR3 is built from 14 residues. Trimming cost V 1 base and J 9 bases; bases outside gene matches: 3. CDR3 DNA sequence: TGCGCCAGCAGCTTGACTAGCGGGAGCAGTGAGCAGTTCTTC. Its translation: CASSLTSGSSEQFF.

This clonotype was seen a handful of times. The CDR3 sequence is CSVEEPASHGYTF. The CDR3 DNA reads TGCAGCGTTGAGGAGCCGGCTAGTCATGGCTACACCTTC. The chain is built from TRBV29-1 and TRBJ1-2; D remains unclear. Trimming took 3 bases from V and 6 from J, leaving 14 bases between them. The CDR3 runs 13 residues. CDR1 is SQVTM, CDR2 ANQGSEA, per germline.